The rows below give T cell receptor beta chains drawn from one sample of a study of graft-versus-host responses after intestinal transplantation. Data came from immunoSEQ multiplex PCR; TCRdb stores just in-frame clones and leaves some out. The data show some 110,000 clones, more than 90% seen once. Which antigens these TCRs recognize remains unknown. Specimen: unstimulated CD4+ T cells sorted from spleen or lymph node cells, collected before transplant. The receptors come from a human donor who was the organ donor for an intestinal transplant. CDR3s leave out the opening cysteine and the closing phenylalanine or tryptophan.

j_call: TRBJ2-7
v_call: TRBV19
cdr3_aa: ASSSPGQGFYEQY

j_call: TRBJ2-6
v_call: TRBV30
cdr3_aa: AWSALAGANVLT

j_call: TRBJ2-4
v_call: TRBV14
cdr3_aa: ASSQGLAADWGNIQY

j_call: TRBJ2-2
v_call: TRBV12-5
cdr3_aa: ASGEGQGGYTGELF

j_call: TRBJ2-1
v_call: TRBV28
cdr3_aa: ASSLRAGGYNEQF

j_call: TRBJ1-3
v_call: TRBV7-6
cdr3_aa: ASSLLFGDTIY

j_call: TRBJ1-1
v_call: TRBV11-2
cdr3_aa: ASSYTYTEAF

j_call: TRBJ2-5
v_call: TRBV15
cdr3_aa: ATSRTLGLAGPGTQY

j_call: TRBJ1-2
v_call: TRBV4-1
cdr3_aa: ASQGERSYGYT

j_call: TRBJ2-3
v_call: TRBV25-1
cdr3_aa: ASSELAGTDTQY

j_call: -
v_call: TRBV7-8
cdr3_aa: ASTPGWGYEQY

j_call: TRBJ2-5
v_call: TRBV7-6
cdr3_aa: ASRPGGQETQY

j_call: TRBJ1-2
v_call: TRBV30
cdr3_aa: AGGTGEGYGYT

j_call: TRBJ2-1
v_call: TRBV7-2
cdr3_aa: ASSLGGPANEQF

j_call: TRBJ2-1
v_call: TRBV28
cdr3_aa: ATTGRGTYNEQF

j_call: TRBJ2-3
v_call: TRBV6-5
cdr3_aa: ASSWDRFTDTQY

j_call: TRBJ1-1
v_call: TRBV4-3
cdr3_aa: ASSQRWGGDTEAF

j_call: TRBJ1-5
v_call: TRBV6-1
cdr3_aa: ASRGTVGNQPQH

j_call: TRBJ1-2
v_call: TRBV2
cdr3_aa: ASSESNYGYT

j_call: TRBJ1-5
v_call: TRBV7-2
cdr3_aa: ASSLEPGPQPQH

j_call: TRBJ1-1
v_call: TRBV7-9
cdr3_aa: ASSHTGGRDEAF

j_call: TRBJ2-3
v_call: TRBV19
cdr3_aa: ASSPGLAGGTDTQY

j_call: TRBJ2-5
v_call: TRBV4-1
cdr3_aa: ASSQGGRVGQETQY

j_call: TRBJ2-1
v_call: TRBV29-1
cdr3_aa: SVEWLAGSYNEQF

j_call: TRBJ1-1
v_call: TRBV5-1
cdr3_aa: ASSLVGAGTEAF

j_call: TRBJ1-5
v_call: TRBV19
cdr3_aa: ASRQGAGQPQH

j_call: TRBJ1-2
v_call: TRBV10-1
cdr3_aa: ASSESTGGSVYGYT

j_call: TRBJ2-1
v_call: TRBV2
cdr3_aa: ASSETGNEQF

j_call: TRBJ2-7
v_call: TRBV19
cdr3_aa: ASSIEISNEQY

j_call: TRBJ1-1
v_call: TRBV12-5
cdr3_aa: ASGKDREGTEAF

j_call: TRBJ1-2
v_call: TRBV11-2
cdr3_aa: ASSLATGGYGYT

j_call: TRBJ2-3
v_call: TRBV5-1
cdr3_aa: ASSLVAPSTDTQY

j_call: TRBJ1-1
v_call: TRBV28
cdr3_aa: ASSPTGYTEAF

j_call: TRBJ2-1
v_call: TRBV18
cdr3_aa: ASSPGAYRSEQF

j_call: TRBJ1-4
v_call: TRBV7-9
cdr3_aa: ASSFALGKNEKLF

j_call: TRBJ1-3
v_call: TRBV7-2
cdr3_aa: ASSLAVAGNTIY

j_call: TRBJ2-5
v_call: TRBV27
cdr3_aa: ASSFMGKGQETQY

j_call: TRBJ2-5
v_call: TRBV18
cdr3_aa: ASSPSSVQETQY

j_call: TRBJ1-3
v_call: TRBV5-1
cdr3_aa: ASSWGDAGNTIY

j_call: TRBJ2-2
v_call: TRBV4-1
cdr3_aa: ASSSQSSGTIIGELF

j_call: TRBJ2-4
v_call: TRBV9
cdr3_aa: ASSGLVQNIQY